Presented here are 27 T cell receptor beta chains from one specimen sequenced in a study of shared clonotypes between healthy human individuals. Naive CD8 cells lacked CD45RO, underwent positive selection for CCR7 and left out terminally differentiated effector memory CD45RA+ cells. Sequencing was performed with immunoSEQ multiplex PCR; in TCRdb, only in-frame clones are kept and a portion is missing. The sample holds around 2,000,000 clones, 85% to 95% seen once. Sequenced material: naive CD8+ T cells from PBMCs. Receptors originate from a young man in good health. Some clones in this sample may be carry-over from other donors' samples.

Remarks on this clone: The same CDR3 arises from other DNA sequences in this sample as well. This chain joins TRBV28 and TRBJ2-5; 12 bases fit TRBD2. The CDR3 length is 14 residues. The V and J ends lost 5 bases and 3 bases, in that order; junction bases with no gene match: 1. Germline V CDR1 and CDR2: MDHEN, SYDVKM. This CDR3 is CASSRLAGEETQYF. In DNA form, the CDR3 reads TGTGCCAGCAGTCGACTAGCGGGAGAAGAGACCCAGTACTTC.

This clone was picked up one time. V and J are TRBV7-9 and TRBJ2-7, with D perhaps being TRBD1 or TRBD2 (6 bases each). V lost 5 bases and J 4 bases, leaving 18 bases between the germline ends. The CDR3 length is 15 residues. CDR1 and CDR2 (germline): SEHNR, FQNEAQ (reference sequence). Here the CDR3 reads CASSLRGREAYEQYF. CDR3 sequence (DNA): TGTGCCAGCAGCCTCAGGGGCAGGGAGGCGTACGAGCAGTACTTC.

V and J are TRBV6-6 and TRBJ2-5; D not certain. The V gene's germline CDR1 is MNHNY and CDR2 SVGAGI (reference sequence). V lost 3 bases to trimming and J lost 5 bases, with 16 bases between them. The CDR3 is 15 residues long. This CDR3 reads CASSYSVPTAETQYF. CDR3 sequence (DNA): TGTGCCAGCAGTTATTCGGTGCCGACCGCTGAGACCCAGTACTTC.

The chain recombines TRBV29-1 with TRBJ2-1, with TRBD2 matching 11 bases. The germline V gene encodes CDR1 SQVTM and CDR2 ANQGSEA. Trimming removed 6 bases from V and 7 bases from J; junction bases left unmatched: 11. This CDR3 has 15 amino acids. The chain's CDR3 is CSVVSFGTSGNEQFF. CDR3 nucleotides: TGCAGCGTCGTTTCATTTGGGACTAGCGGTAATGAGCAGTTCTTC.

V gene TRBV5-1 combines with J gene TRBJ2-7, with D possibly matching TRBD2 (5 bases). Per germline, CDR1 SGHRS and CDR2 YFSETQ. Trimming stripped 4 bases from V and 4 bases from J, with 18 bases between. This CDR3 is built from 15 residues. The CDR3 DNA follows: TGCGCCAGCAGCGGTGTTCCAGCGGTAGCTTACGAGCAGTACTTC. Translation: CASSGVPAVAYEQYF. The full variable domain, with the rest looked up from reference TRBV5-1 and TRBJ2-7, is KAGVTQTPRYLIKTRGQQVTLSCSPISGHRSVSWYQQTPGQGLQFLFEYFSETQRNKGNFPGRFSGRQFSNSRSEMNVSTLELGDSALYLCASSGVPAVAYEQYFGPGTRLTVT.

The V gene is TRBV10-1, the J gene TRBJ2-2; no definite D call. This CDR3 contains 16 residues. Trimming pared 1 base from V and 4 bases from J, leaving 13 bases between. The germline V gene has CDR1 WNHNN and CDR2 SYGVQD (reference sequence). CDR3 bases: TGCGCCAGCAGTGAGTTGCGGAATTCGGGCACCGGGGAGCTGTTTTTT. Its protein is CASSELRNSGTGELFF.

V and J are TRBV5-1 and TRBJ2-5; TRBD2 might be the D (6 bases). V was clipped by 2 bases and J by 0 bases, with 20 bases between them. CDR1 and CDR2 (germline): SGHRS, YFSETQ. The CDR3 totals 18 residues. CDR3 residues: CASSLPGLTTSYQETQYF. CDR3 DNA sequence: TGCGCCAGCAGCTTACCGGGACTGACTACTTCGTACCAAGAGACCCAGTACTTC.

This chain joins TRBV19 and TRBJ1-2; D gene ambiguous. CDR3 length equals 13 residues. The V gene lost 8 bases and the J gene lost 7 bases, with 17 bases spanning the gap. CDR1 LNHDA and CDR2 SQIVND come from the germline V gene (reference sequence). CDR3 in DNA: TGTGCCAGTTCACCGAGCGGGTATGTTGGCTACACCTTC. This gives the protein CASSPSGYVGYTF.

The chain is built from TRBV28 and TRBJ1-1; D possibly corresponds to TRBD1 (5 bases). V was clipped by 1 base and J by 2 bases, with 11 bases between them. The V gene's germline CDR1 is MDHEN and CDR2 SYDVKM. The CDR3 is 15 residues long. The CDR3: CASSLFRGGNTEAFF. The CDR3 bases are TGTGCCAGCAGTTTATTTCGGGGGGGTAACACTGAAGCTTTCTTT.

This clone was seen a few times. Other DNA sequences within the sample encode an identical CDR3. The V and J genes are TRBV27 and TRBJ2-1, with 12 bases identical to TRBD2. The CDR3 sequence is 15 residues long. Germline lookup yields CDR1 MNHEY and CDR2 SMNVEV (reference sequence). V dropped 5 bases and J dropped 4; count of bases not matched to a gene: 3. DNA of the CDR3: TGTGCCAGCAGTCCGGGACTAGCGGGTTACAATGAGCAGTTCTTC. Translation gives CASSPGLAGYNEQFF.

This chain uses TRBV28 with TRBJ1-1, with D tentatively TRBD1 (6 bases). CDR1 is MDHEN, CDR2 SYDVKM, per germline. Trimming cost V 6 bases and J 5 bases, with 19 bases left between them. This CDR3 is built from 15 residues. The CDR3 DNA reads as TGTGCCAGCAGCCACAGGGTTGGCGGGTTAACTGAAGCTTTCTTT. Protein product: CASSHRVGGLTEAFF.

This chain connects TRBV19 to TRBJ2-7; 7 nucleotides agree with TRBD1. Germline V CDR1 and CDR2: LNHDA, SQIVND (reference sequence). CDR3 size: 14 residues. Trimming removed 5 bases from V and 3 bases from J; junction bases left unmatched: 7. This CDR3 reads CASSEQGTHYEQYF. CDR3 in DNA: TGTGCCAGTAGTGAACAGGGGACACACTACGAGCAGTACTTC.

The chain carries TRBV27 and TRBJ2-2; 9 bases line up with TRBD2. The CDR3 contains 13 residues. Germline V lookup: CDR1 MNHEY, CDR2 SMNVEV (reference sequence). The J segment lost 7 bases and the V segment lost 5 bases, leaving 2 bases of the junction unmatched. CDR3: CASSKREDGELFF. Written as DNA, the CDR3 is TGTGCCAGCAGTAAGCGGGAGGACGGGGAGCTGTTTTTT.

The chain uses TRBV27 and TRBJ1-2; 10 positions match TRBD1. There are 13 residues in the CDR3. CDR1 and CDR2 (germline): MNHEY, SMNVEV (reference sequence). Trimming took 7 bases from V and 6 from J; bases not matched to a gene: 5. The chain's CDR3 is CASTPTGGDGYTF. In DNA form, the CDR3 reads TGTGCCAGCACCCCGACAGGGGGCGATGGCTACACCTTC.

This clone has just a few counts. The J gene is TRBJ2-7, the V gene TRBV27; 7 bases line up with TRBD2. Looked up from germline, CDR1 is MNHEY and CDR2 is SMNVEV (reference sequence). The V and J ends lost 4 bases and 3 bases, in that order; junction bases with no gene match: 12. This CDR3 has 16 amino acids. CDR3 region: CASSSKPGLVNYEQYF. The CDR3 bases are TGTGCCAGCAGTTCCAAACCTGGACTAGTCAACTACGAGCAGTACTTC.

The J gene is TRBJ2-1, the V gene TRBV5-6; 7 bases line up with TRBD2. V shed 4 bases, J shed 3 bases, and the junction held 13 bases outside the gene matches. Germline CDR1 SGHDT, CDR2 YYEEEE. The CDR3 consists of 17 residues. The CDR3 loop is CASSPPRLAVIYNEQFF. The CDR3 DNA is TGTGCCAGCAGCCCCCCGCGGCTAGCGGTGATCTACAATGAGCAGTTCTTC. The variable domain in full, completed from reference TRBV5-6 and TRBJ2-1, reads DAGVTQSPTHLIKTRGQQVTLRCSPKSGHDTVSWYQQALGQGPQFIFQYYEEEERQRGNFPDRFSGHQFPNYSSELNVNALLLGDSALYLCASSPPRLAVIYNEQFFGPGTRLTVL.

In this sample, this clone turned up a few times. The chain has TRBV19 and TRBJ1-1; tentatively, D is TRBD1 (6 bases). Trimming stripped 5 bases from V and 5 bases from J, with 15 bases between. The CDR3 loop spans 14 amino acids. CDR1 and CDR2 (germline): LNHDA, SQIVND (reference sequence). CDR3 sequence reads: CASSWGQGRTEAFF. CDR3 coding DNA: TGTGCCAGTAGTTGGGGGCAGGGGCGGACTGAAGCTTTCTTT.

This CDR3 reads CASSLFETRRDQETQYF. The CDR3 region has the DNA TGTGCCAGCAGCTTGTTTGAGACAAGGCGAGATCAAGAGACCCAGTACTTC. The V gene is TRBV13, the J gene TRBJ2-5; D gene uncertain. The CDR3 loop spans 17 amino acids. Trimming shortened V by 3 bases and J by 2 bases, and 19 bases separated the two germline ends. CDR1 and CDR2 from the germline V gene are PRHDT and FYEKMQ (reference sequence).

This CDR3 is CATSGRDGYEQYF. In DNA, the CDR3 is TGTGCCACCAGCGGCAGGGACGGGTACGAGCAGTACTTC. V usage is TRBV15 and J usage is TRBJ2-7; D may match TRBD1 or TRBD2 (5 bases each). This CDR3 comprises 13 residues. V lost 5 bases to trimming and J lost 4 bases, with 12 bases between them. Germline V CDR1 and CDR2: LNHNV, YYDKDF (reference sequence).

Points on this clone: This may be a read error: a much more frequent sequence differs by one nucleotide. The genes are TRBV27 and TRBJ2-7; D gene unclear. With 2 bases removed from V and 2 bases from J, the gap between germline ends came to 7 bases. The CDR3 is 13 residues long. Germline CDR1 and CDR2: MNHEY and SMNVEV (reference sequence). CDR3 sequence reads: CASSLAQTYEQYF. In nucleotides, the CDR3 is TGTGCCAGCAGTTTAGCGCAGACCTACGAGCAGTACTTC.

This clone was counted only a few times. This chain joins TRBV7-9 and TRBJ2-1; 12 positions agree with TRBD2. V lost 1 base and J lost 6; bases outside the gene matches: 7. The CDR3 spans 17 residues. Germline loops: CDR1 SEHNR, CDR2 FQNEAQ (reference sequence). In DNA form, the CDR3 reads TGTGCCAGCAGCTTAGGTCCTCCGGGACTAGCGGGCAATGAGCAGTTCTTC. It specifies CASSLGPPGLAGNEQFF.

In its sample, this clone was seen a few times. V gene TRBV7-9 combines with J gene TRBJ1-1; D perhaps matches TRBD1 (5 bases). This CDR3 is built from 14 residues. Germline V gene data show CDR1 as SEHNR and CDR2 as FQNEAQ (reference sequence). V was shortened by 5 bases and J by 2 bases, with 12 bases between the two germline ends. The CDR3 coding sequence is TGTGCCAGCAGCACCCTCGGGGGAAACACTGAAGCTTTCTTT. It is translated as CASSTLGGNTEAFF.

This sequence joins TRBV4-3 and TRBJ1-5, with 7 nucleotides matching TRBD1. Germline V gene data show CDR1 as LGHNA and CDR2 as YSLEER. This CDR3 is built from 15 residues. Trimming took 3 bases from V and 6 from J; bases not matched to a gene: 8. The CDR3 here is CASSQWTGTGQPQHF. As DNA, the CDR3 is TGCGCCAGCAGCCAGTGGACAGGAACGGGTCAGCCCCAGCATTTT.

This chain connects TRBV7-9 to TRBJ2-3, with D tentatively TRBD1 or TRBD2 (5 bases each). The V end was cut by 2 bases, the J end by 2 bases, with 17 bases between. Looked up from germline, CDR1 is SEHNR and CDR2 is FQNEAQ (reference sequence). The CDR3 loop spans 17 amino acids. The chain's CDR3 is CASSLWVSRDHTDTQYF. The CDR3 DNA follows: TGTGCCAGCAGCTTATGGGTCAGCCGGGACCACACAGATACGCAGTATTTT. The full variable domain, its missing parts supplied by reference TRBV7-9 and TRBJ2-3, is DTGVSQNPRHKITKRGQNVTFRCDPISEHNRLYWYRQTLGQGPEFLTYFQNEAQLEKSRLLSDRFSAERPKGSFSTLEIQRTEQGDSAMYLCASSLWVSRDHTDTQYFGPGTRLTVL.

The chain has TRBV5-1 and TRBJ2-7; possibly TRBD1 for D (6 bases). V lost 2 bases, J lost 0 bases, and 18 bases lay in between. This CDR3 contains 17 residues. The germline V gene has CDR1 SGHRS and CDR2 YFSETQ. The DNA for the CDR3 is TGCGCCAGCAGCTTATTGGGACACCCCTCGGGCTCCTACGAGCAGTACTTC. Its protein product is CASSLLGHPSGSYEQYF.

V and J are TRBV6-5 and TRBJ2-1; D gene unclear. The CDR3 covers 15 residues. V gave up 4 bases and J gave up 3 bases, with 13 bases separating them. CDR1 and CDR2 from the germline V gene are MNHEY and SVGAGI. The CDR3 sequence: CASSSLVTHYNEQFF. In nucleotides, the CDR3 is TGTGCCAGCAGTTCGTTGGTTACACACTACAATGAGCAGTTCTTC.

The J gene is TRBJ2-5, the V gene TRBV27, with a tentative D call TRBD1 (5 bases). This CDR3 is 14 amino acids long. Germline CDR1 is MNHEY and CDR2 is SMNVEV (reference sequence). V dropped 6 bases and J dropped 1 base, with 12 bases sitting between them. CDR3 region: CASSPDRSQETQYF. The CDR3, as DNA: TGTGCCAGCAGCCCCGACAGATCCCAAGAGACCCAGTACTTC.